This TCR beta chain was sequenced for a study of human T cells and chemical hapten exposure. Worth noting for this clonotype: Its antigen is currently unknown.

Each cDNA molecule in the library carried unique molecular identifiers. In TCRdb, the RACE reads were re-called with MiXCR into one record per CDR3 protein. This sample carries around 110,000 distinct CDR3 sequences, around 11% of them seen once, and the ten largest clones take over 2%. V was pared by 6 bases and J by 10 bases, with 12 bases of the junction left unmatched. The CDR3 covers 16 residues. The time point: patch test 3, about 24 weeks after DPC sensitization. Stated treatment: therapeutic diphenylcyclopropenone sensitization with weekly scalp DPC. Study-level results: Significantly more large CDR3 similarity clusters were formed by expanded TCRs than by controls.

Specimen: whole blood, collected in connection with sensitization to the hapten diphenylcyclopropenone (DPC). This clonotype originated in a woman between 50 and 59 years old with alopecia areata. Some clones in this sample may be carry-over from other donors' samples. The chain combines TRBV12-3 or TRBV12-4 with TRBJ1-6, with 10 bases fitting TRBD1. The CDR3 reads CASSPGRTGGVSPLHF. CDR3 nucleotide sequence: TGTGCCAGCAGCCCAGGGCGGACAGGGGGAGTGTCACCCCTCCACTTT.